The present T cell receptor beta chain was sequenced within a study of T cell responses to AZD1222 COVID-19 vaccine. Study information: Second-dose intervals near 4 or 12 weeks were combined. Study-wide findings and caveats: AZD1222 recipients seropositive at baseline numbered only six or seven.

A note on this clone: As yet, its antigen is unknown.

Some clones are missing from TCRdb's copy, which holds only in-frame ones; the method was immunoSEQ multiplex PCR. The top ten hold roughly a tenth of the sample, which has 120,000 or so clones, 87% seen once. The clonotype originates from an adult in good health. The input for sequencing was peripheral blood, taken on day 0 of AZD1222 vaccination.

The CDR3 bases are TGTGCCAGCAGCCAACCCCCCAGGGGTGGCTACACCTTC. Protein: CASSQPPRGGYTF. The chain joins TRBV3-1 (or the pseudogene TRBV3-2) to TRBJ1-2, with TRBD1 as a possible D gene (6 bases). Trimming stripped 2 bases from V and 7 bases from J, with 11 bases between. This CDR3 contains 13 residues. Germline V gene lookup returns CDR1 LGHDT and CDR2 YNNKEL (reference sequence).